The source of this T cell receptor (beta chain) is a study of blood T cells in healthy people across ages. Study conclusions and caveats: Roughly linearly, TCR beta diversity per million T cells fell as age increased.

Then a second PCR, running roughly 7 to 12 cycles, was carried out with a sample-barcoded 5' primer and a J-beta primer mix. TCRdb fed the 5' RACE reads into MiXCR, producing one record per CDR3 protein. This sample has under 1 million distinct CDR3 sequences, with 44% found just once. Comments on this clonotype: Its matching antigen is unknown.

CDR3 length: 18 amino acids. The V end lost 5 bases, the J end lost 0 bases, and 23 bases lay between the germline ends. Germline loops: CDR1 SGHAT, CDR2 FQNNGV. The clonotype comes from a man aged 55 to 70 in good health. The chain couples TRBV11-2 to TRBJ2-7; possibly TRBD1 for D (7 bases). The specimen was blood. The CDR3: CASSPGPRGRGVSYEQYF. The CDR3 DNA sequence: TGTGCCAGCAGCCCAGGACCTAGGGGGCGCGGGGTCTCCTACGAGCAGTACTTC.